These 7 T cell receptor beta chains were sequenced from one sample in a study of radiation and T cells in renal cell carcinoma. The time point was: baseline pretreatment blood. Treatment defined: 15 Gy SBRT to primary tumor, nephrectomy 4 weeks later. The protocol was immunoSEQ multiplex PCR, while the TCRdb copy is restricted to in-frame clones and leaves out a portion. Of approximately 140,000 clones listed, less than 90% are singletons. The material was blood, obtained from a patient whose treatment included radiotherapy and nephrectomy. Receptors originate from a woman aged 50 to 60 with renal cell carcinoma.

This clone appeared once. This rearrangement joins TRBV21-1 to TRBJ1-4. TRBV21-1 is a documented pseudogene. The CDR3 totals 16 residues. The chain's CDR3 is CASSKALSTTNEKLFF. The CDR3 coding sequence is TGTGCCAGCAGCAAAGCGCTGTCGACAACTAATGAAAAACTGTTTTTT.

The chain recombines TRBV2 with TRBJ1-1; TRBD1 matches at 8 bases. The CDR3 runs to 13 residues. V shed 7 bases, J shed 3 bases, and the junction held 4 bases outside the gene matches. Germline V gene lookup returns CDR1 SNHLY and CDR2 FYNNEI. In DNA form, the CDR3 reads TGTGCCAGCATCGTGGACAGGGACACTGAAGCTTTCTTT. It yields the protein CASIVDRDTEAFF.

The rearrangement joins TRBV20-1 to TRBJ1-1; the match to TRBD1 covers 7 bases. V lost 3 bases and J lost 8; bases outside the gene matches: 3. The CDR3 extends over 11 amino acids. CDR1 and CDR2 (germline): DFQATT, SNEGSKA (reference sequence). The CDR3 DNA reads TGCAGTGCTAGGGGGGACAGAGAAGCTTTCTTT. Protein product: CSARGDREAFF.

The chain combines TRBV7-9 with TRBJ2-3, with 7 bases aligning to TRBD2. The germline V gene encodes CDR1 SEHNR and CDR2 FQNEAQ (reference sequence). The V segment lost 5 bases and the J segment 1 base; nucleotides outside the gene matches: 6. The CDR3 has 15 residues. CDR3 nucleotides: TGTGCCAGCAGCCGGGCTAGCGGTGGCACAGATACGCAGTATTTT. Its translation: CASSRASGGTDTQYF.

This chain uses TRBV5-1 with TRBJ1-2; D might be TRBD1 (6 bases). There are 12 residues in the CDR3. The germline V and J ends were trimmed by 8 bases and 3 bases, with 11 bases remaining between them. Germline V gene data show CDR1 as SGHRS and CDR2 as YFSETQ. The CDR3 spells CASQGTHYGYTF. CDR3 coding DNA: TGCGCCAGTCAGGGGACCCACTATGGCTACACCTTC. Combining the CDR3 with reference TRBV5-1 and TRBJ1-2 gives the whole variable domain KAGVTQTPRYLIKTRGQQVTLSCSPISGHRSVSWYQQTPGQGLQFLFEYFSETQRNKGNFPGRFSGRQFSNSRSEMNVSTLELGDSALYLCASQGTHYGYTFGSGTRLTVV.

The chain couples TRBV13 to TRBJ1-2; no firm D call. V was trimmed by 5 bases and J by 3 bases, leaving 19 bases between them. The germline gives CDR1 PRHDT, CDR2 FYEKMQ (reference sequence). The length of the CDR3 is 16 residues. The chain's CDR3 is CASSLRVLREHYGYTF. The CDR3 nucleotides read TGTGCCAGCAGCCTCCGTGTTTTGAGGGAGCACTATGGCTACACCTTC.

This clone showed up just once. The V call is TRBV5-4, the J call TRBJ1-1; 8 nucleotides line up with TRBD1. The CDR3 totals 14 residues. V lost 4 bases to trimming and J lost 1 base; unmatched junction nucleotides: 3. CDR1 is SGHNT and CDR2 is YYREEE in the germline V gene (reference sequence). This CDR3 is CASSPDRANTEAFF. CDR3 bases: TGTGCCAGCAGCCCGGACAGGGCGAACACTGAAGCTTTCTTT.